This TCR beta chain originates from a study of T cell changes during pregnancy in multiple sclerosis. V was shortened by 5 bases and J by 11 bases, with 19 bases between the two germline ends. Germline CDR1 reads LGHNT; CDR2 reads FRNRAP. The CDR3 spans 13 residues. Repertoires were generated with immunoSEQ multiplex PCR, while TCRdb's copy carries only in-frame clones and drops some. The sample comprises approximately 59,000 clones, around nine tenths of which are singletons, and 1.3% to 1.5% rests with the top ten. The sequence was obtained from a female donor in good health, enrolled as a control in a pregnancy study. The gene calls are TRBV12-5 and TRBJ2-7, with D possibly being TRBD2 (5 bases). The sequenced sample was peripheral blood, obtained in the third trimester of pregnancy. The CDR3: CASGPETSRGKYF. The CDR3 coding sequence is TGTGCTAGTGGTCCTGAAACTTCTCGGGGAAAGTACTTC.